The 23 T cell receptor beta chains listed next were all sequenced from one sample in a study of identifying expanded T cells in peripheral blood. Clones were sequenced by immunoSEQ multiplex PCR, and TCRdb holds only the in-frame ones, with some missing. In the table there are approximately 81,000 clones, 80% to 85% of which are singletons. The sample was blood. These receptors originate from a person between 18 and 75 years old in good health.

This clone appeared a single time. The chain uses TRBV5-4 and TRBJ2-3, with 9 bases fitting TRBD1. The CDR3 loop spans 15 amino acids. The germline V gene has CDR1 SGHNT and CDR2 YYREEE (reference sequence). J gave up 4 bases and V 2 bases, and 5 bases lay outside the gene matches. CDR3: CASSFGTGLSDTQYF. The DNA of the CDR3 is TGTGCCAGCAGCTTCGGGACAGGGTTGTCAGATACGCAGTATTTT.

The V call is TRBV10-3, the J call TRBJ2-1; 8 positions agree with TRBD2. Trimming removed 11 bases from V and 6 bases from J; junction bases left unmatched: 6. The CDR3 has 12 amino acids. Looked up from germline, CDR1 is ENHRY and CDR2 is SYGVKD. CDR3 in amino acids: CAASGTSNEQFF. CDR3 DNA sequence: TGTGCCGCCTCTGGGACTAGCAATGAGCAGTTCTTC.

V usage is TRBV7-2 and J usage is TRBJ2-7; 8 bases match TRBD1. The CDR3 covers 16 residues. The ends lost 1 base at V and 3 bases at J; junction bases unmatched: 8. Germline lookup yields CDR1 SGHTA and CDR2 FQGNSA. CDR3 amino acids: CASSLEVDRGSYEQYF. The CDR3 nucleotides are TGTGCCAGCAGCTTAGAGGTAGACAGGGGAAGCTACGAGCAGTACTTC.

The chain recombines TRBV7-9 with TRBJ2-3, with 9 bases matching TRBD2. CDR1 and CDR2 from the germline V gene are SEHNR and FQNEAQ (reference sequence). Unmatched junction bases numbered 13, after V lost 5 bases and J lost 4 bases. The CDR3 contains 17 residues. The CDR3 spells CASSAVGSGRTSDTQYF. Written as DNA, the CDR3 is TGTGCCAGCAGCGCCGTTGGAAGCGGGAGGACGTCAGATACGCAGTATTTT.

This clone has a count of ten or more. The chain recombines TRBV5-5 with TRBJ2-7; TRBD2 aligns across 8 bases. This CDR3 has 14 amino acids. Trimming cost V 0 bases and J 3 bases; bases outside gene matches: 2. Per the germline V gene, CDR1 is SGHKS and CDR2 is YYEKEE (reference sequence). CDR3 amino acids: CASSLGSGSYEQYF. The DNA for the CDR3 is TGTGCCAGCAGCTTGGGAAGCGGGAGCTACGAGCAGTACTTC.

V and J are TRBV6-4 and TRBJ2-3; D call uncertain. The CDR3 sequence is 10 residues long. The V gene's germline CDR1 is MRHNA and CDR2 SNTAGT. Trimming took off 10 bases at V and 7 bases at J, with 9 bases between the two ends. CDR3 residues: CAIDIYTQYF. For the CDR3, the DNA is TGTGCCATCGATATCTATACGCAGTATTTT.

This clone was recorded a few times. The chain combines TRBV7-2 with TRBJ1-3; no reliable D call. Germline loops: CDR1 SGHTA, CDR2 FQGNSA. V was pared by 5 bases and J by 0 bases, with 14 bases between. The CDR3 runs 16 residues. The CDR3 sequence: CASSIMTPDSGNTIYF. The CDR3 nucleotides read TGTGCCAGCAGCATAATGACACCTGACTCTGGAAACACCATATATTTT.

The chain is built from TRBV18 and TRBJ2-1; D is perhaps TRBD2 (5 bases). V was shortened by 6 bases and J by 2 bases, with 17 bases between the two germline ends. The length of the CDR3 is 16 residues. Germline-derived CDR1 and CDR2 are KGHSH and LQKENI. The chain's CDR3 is CASSKPAGGTYNEQFF. In nucleotides, the CDR3 is TGTGCCAGCTCCAAGCCCGCGGGTGGGACCTACAATGAGCAGTTCTTC.

The chain joins TRBV6-6 to TRBJ2-7; D tentatively reads TRBD1 or TRBD2 (5 bases each). The germline V gene has CDR1 MNHNY and CDR2 SVGAGI (reference sequence). V shed 7 bases and J shed 1 base, with 17 bases lying between them. CDR3 length equals 15 residues. This CDR3 is CASTRDPLASYEQYF. DNA of the CDR3: TGTGCCAGCACCAGGGACCCACTGGCTTCCTACGAGCAGTACTTC.

This rearrangement joins TRBV18 to TRBJ1-5, with a weak D call TRBD1 (5 bases). Per germline, CDR1 KGHSH and CDR2 LQKENI. The V end was cut by 5 bases, the J end by 3 bases, with 14 bases between. CDR3 length: 15 amino acids. The CDR3 nucleotides are TGTGCCAGCTCATCCTACGACAGTCCCAATCAGCCCCAGCATTTT. Its translation: CASSSYDSPNQPQHF.

This clone was seen only once. The chain joins TRBV5-6 to TRBJ2-2; D ambiguous. Germline lookup yields CDR1 SGHDT and CDR2 YYEEEE. Trimming took 4 bases from V and 4 from J, leaving 11 bases between them. The CDR3 is 14 amino acids. CDR3 sequence reads: CASSTNVPTGELFF. The CDR3 DNA follows: TGTGCCAGCAGCACCAATGTACCCACCGGGGAGCTGTTTTTT.

J is TRBJ1-4 and V is TRBV4-3; 11 bases are a match to TRBD1. The V gene's germline CDR1 is LGHNA and CDR2 YSLEER. The CDR3 covers 15 residues. V shed 5 bases, J shed 7 bases, and the junction held 6 bases outside the gene matches. CDR3 loop: CASSIGQGASEKLFF. As DNA, the CDR3 is TGCGCCAGCAGCATCGGACAGGGGGCGAGTGAAAAACTGTTTTTT.

This clone was counted only a few times. This chain connects TRBV2 to TRBJ1-5; D may be TRBD1 (5 bases). Germline CDR1 and CDR2: SNHLY and FYNNEI. CDR3 length: 14 residues. The V gene lost 1 base and the J gene lost 2 bases, with 6 bases spanning the gap. The DNA of the CDR3 is TGTGCCAGCAGTGAAGAACAGGGCAATCAGCCCCAGCATTTT. Its translation: CASSEEQGNQPQHF.

The chain has TRBV7-3 and TRBJ2-1; TRBD1 is a possible D gene (6 bases). The V gene's germline CDR1 is SGHTA and CDR2 FQGTGA. Trimming cost V 5 bases and J 0 bases, with 17 bases left between them. This CDR3 has 17 residues. The CDR3: CASSQEGARGSYNEQFF. The CDR3 DNA follows: TGTGCCAGCAGCCAAGAAGGGGCCAGGGGCTCCTACAATGAGCAGTTCTTC.

In this sample, this clone turned up a few times. The V and J genes are TRBV29-1 and TRBJ1-1; D gene ambiguous. Germline CDR1 SQVTM, CDR2 ANQGSEA. The CDR3 is 13 amino acids. Trimming shortened V by 8 bases and J by 4 bases, and 17 bases separated the two germline ends. In DNA form, the CDR3 reads TGCAGCCATACCGAGGGCTCGGGCACTGAAGCTTTCTTT. It encodes CSHTEGSGTEAFF.

This sequence joins TRBV19 and TRBJ2-1; the D call may be TRBD1 or TRBD2 (5 bases each). This CDR3 region has 16 residues. V was clipped by 6 bases and J by 2 bases, with 17 bases between them. The germline CDR1 and CDR2 sequences are LNHDA and SQIVND (reference sequence). Written as DNA, the CDR3 is TGTGCCAGTAGCCCTCCGGGACGAGGACCCTACAATGAGCAGTTCTTC. It yields the protein CASSPPGRGPYNEQFF.

This clone was seen just once. V is TRBV29-1 and J is TRBJ2-2; 13 positions match TRBD2. The germline V gene has CDR1 SQVTM and CDR2 ANQGSEA. The junction had 12 bases not matched to a gene; V was cut back by 6 bases and J by 8 bases. The CDR3 runs 16 residues. Written as DNA, the CDR3 is TGCAGCGTCGCCGGGACTAGCGGGAAATCGGAAGGGGAGCTGTTTTTT. This translates into CSVAGTSGKSEGELFF.

This chain joins TRBV19 and TRBJ2-3; D may be TRBD2 (6 bases). CDR1 and CDR2 (germline): LNHDA, SQIVND (reference sequence). This CDR3 contains 14 residues. V dropped 4 bases and J dropped 4 bases, with 12 bases sitting between them. CDR3 region: CASSSLGSSDTQYF. CDR3 nucleotides: TGTGCCAGTAGTAGTCTCGGGAGTTCAGATACGCAGTATTTT.

The chain combines TRBV27 with TRBJ2-7; 10 bases line up with TRBD2. V lost 6 bases, J lost 4 bases, and 9 bases stayed unmatched. Germline V gives CDR1 MNHEY, CDR2 SMNVEV (reference sequence). The CDR3 consists of 15 residues. CDR3 in amino acids: CASRVTGTSDYEQYF. CDR3 DNA: TGTGCCAGCAGAGTGACCGGGACTAGCGATTACGAGCAGTACTTC.

The chain has TRBV2 and TRBJ2-1, with D possibly being TRBD2 (6 bases). Trimming cost V 4 bases and J 0 bases, with 10 bases left between them. The CDR3 length is 15 residues. Germline assignment: CDR1 SNHLY and CDR2 FYNNEI. CDR3 DNA: TGTGCCAGCAGTGCAGACGGGAGCTCCTACAATGAGCAGTTCTTC. It yields the protein CASSADGSSYNEQFF.

V is TRBV18 and J is TRBJ1-2, with D unclear. V was clipped by 3 bases and J by 0 bases, with 8 bases between them. CDR1 and CDR2 from the germline V gene are KGHSH and LQKENI. The CDR3 has 14 amino acids. Here the CDR3 reads CASSPQTSNYGYTF. The CDR3 coding sequence is TGTGCCAGCTCACCGCAGACATCTAACTATGGCTACACCTTC.

This clone showed up just a few times. The V call is TRBV10-3, the J call TRBJ1-2, with D tentatively TRBD1 (6 bases). In germline, CDR1 is ENHRY, CDR2 SYGVKD. The CDR3 consists of 14 residues. V lost 8 bases and J lost 5, with 18 bases in between. The CDR3 DNA reads as TGTGCCATCGCCCCGGGGGCCATGGGGTATGGCTACACCTTC. It encodes CAIAPGAMGYGYTF.

The chain employs TRBV28 and TRBJ2-7; either TRBD1 or TRBD2 may supply D (6 bases each). Between the trimmed V and J ends, which lost 6 bases and 0 bases, there was a span of 21 bases. Germline V lookup: CDR1 MDHEN, CDR2 SYDVKM. This CDR3 region has 17 residues. The CDR3 protein is CASRRGWRAGHSYEQYF. CDR3 nucleotides: TGTGCCAGCAGGAGGGGGTGGAGGGCAGGGCACTCCTACGAGCAGTACTTC.